This TCR beta chain was recovered during a study of blood T cell repertoires in COVID-19. The wider study: Samples of COVID-19 (acute and convalescent) were obtained from the United States, Italy and Spain. T cells, B-cell-depleted T cells, or PBMCs provided the cDNA or gDNA that served as material.

As handled by the study authors: Reference gene primers were amplified, and this amplification served to estimate nucleated cell counts. Some clones are missing from TCRdb's copy, which holds only in-frame ones; the method was immunoSEQ multiplex PCR. D and trimming come from the DNA, and the V and J calls and clone size come from that table. Here the sample spans over 350,000 clones, nearly 90% being singletons. This CDR3 has 16 amino acids. CDR1 is LGHNA, CDR2 YNFKEQ, per germline. The V and J ends lost 1 base and 5 bases, in that order; junction bases with no gene match: 7. Cohorts were assigned according to the clinical history that participants reported.

Sequencing was performed on PBMCs or T cells enriched from blood (not recorded which). The TCR sequence derives from a woman in her late teens or twenties with acute COVID-19. The rearrangement uses TRBV4-2 and TRBJ1-4; TRBD1 agrees at 7 bases. As DNA, the CDR3 is TGTGCCAGCAGCCAAGGGACAGGACAACGAAATGAAAAACTGTTTTTT. Translated: CASSQGTGQRNEKLFF.